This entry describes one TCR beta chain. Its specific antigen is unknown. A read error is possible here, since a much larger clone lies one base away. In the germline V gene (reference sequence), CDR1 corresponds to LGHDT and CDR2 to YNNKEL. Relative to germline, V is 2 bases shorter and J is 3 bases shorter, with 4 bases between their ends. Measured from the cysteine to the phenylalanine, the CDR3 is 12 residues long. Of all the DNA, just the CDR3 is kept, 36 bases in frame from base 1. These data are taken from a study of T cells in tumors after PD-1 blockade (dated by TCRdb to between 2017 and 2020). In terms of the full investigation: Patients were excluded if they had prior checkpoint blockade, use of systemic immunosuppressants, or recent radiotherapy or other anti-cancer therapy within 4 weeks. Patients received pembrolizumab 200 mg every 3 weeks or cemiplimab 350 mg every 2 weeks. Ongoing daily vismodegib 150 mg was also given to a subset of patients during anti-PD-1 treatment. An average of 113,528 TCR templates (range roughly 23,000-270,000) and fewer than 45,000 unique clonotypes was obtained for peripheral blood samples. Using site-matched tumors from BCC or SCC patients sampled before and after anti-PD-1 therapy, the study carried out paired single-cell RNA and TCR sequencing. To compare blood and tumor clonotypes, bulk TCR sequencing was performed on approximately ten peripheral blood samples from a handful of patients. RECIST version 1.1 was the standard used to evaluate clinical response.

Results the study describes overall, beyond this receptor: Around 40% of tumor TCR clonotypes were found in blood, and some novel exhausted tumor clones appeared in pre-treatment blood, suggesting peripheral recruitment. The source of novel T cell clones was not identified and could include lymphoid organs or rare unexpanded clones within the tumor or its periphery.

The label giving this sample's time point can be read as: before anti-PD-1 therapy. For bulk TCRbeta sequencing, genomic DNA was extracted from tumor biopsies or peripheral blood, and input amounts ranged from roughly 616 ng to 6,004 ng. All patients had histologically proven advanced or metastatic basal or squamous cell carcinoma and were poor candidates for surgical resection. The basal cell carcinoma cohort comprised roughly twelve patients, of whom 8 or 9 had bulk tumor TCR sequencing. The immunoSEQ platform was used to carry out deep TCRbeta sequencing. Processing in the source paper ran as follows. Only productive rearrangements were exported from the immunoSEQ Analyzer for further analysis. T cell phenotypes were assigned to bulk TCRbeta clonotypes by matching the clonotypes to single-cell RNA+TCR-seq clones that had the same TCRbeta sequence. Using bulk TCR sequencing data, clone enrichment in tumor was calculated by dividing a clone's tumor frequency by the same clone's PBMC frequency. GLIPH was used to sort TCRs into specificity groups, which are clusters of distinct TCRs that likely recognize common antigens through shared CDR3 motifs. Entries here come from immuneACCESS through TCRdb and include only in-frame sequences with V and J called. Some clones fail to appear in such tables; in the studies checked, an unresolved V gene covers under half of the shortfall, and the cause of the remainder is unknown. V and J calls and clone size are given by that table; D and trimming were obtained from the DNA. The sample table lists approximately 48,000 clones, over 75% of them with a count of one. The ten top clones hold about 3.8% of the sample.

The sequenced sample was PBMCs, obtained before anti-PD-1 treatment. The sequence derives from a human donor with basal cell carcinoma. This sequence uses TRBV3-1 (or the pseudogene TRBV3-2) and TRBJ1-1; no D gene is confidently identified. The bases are TGTGCCAGCAGCCAAAGGGACACTGAAGCTTTCTTT. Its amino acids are CASSQRDTEAFF.